Here is one TCR beta chain with its context. Many counts were recorded for this clonotype. The antigen it binds to is not known. No base quality information exists; no much larger clone differs at one position. The sample is drawn from a study (dated by TCRdb to between 2015 and 2017). General notes on the study: Whether tumor-infiltrating Tregs in breast cancer are recruited from blood Tregs or converted in situ from other CD4+ T cell subsets was tested. Broader findings and caveats from the paper: Tumor-infiltrating Treg TCR alpha and beta sequences overlapped most with tumor naive CD4+ T cells, then with blood naive CD4+ T cells. Rather than covering whole repertoires, validation in the larger cohort was restricted to a single TCR beta V-J rearrangement. In terms of TCR gene usage, tumor memory CD4+ T cells clustered together with blood and lymph node memory CD4+ cells, as well as with lymph node naive CD4+ cells.

To purify naive CD4+ T cells, the Miltenyi Naive CD4+ T Cell Isolation kit was used, and CD25 microbeads served to deplete Tregs. Tregs, naive and memory CD4+ T cells from tumor, blood and ipsilateral draining lymph nodes of five breast cancer patients underwent full-length TCR alpha and beta sequencing. Tumor tissue, along with lymph nodes from ipsilateral axillary dissection, was perfused with PBS, minced, and then digested using collagenase I and hyaluronidase. A purity exceeding 90% was confirmed by FACS for the sorted cell populations. The germline V gene yields MNHEY for CDR1 and SVGAGI for CDR2. CDR3 length: 12 amino acids, cysteine to phenylalanine. Only CDR3 DNA is held: 36 bases, read in frame from base 1. V loses 3 bases of germline sequence and J loses 10 bases, and the interval between the two ends is 7 bases. Full-length TCR variable regions were amplified by 5' RACE PCR with constant-region reverse primers, and semi-nested PCR with Nested Universal Primer A was subsequently performed. The ReliaPrep RNA Cell Miniprep System was used to extract total RNA, which was then reverse transcribed into 5'RACE-ready cDNA with the SMARTer RACE 5'/3' Kit. Multiplex adaptors were used to barcode full-length TCR alpha and beta libraries, and the barcoded libraries were sequenced on an Illumina MiSeq. On the authors' methods: For each of nine subset-tissue groups, sequencing data from the five patients were combined, and the groups were compared by unsupervised clustering of TCR gene usage. Repertoire similarity was calculated with the Morisita-Horn index, weighting shared sequences by their contribution to each repertoire. TCRdb took the public reads, trimmed them with fastp at Q25, ran MiXCR for clone calling and kept in-frame beta chains. All rows with the same CDR3 protein become a single entry with the most common DNA and genes. The V and J calls, along with clone size, are taken from TCRdb and not from the paper's own processing. In this sample the table shows fewer than 65,000 distinct CDR3 sequences, roughly 30% of which occur a single time. The ten most abundant clones make up about 2.5% of the sample.

The specimen sequenced was tumor-infiltrating naive CD4+ T cells sorted from the breast tumor. The meaning of the sample's cell subset or site label: naive CD4+ T cells, CD4+CD45RA+CD25-. The clonotype originates from a female donor with breast cancer. Recombination joined TRBV6-5 with TRBJ1-6; no D segment can be confidently identified. The nucleotides read TGTGCCAGCAGTTATATCGGCTCACCCCTCCACTTT. Translated, this gives CASSYIGSPLHF.